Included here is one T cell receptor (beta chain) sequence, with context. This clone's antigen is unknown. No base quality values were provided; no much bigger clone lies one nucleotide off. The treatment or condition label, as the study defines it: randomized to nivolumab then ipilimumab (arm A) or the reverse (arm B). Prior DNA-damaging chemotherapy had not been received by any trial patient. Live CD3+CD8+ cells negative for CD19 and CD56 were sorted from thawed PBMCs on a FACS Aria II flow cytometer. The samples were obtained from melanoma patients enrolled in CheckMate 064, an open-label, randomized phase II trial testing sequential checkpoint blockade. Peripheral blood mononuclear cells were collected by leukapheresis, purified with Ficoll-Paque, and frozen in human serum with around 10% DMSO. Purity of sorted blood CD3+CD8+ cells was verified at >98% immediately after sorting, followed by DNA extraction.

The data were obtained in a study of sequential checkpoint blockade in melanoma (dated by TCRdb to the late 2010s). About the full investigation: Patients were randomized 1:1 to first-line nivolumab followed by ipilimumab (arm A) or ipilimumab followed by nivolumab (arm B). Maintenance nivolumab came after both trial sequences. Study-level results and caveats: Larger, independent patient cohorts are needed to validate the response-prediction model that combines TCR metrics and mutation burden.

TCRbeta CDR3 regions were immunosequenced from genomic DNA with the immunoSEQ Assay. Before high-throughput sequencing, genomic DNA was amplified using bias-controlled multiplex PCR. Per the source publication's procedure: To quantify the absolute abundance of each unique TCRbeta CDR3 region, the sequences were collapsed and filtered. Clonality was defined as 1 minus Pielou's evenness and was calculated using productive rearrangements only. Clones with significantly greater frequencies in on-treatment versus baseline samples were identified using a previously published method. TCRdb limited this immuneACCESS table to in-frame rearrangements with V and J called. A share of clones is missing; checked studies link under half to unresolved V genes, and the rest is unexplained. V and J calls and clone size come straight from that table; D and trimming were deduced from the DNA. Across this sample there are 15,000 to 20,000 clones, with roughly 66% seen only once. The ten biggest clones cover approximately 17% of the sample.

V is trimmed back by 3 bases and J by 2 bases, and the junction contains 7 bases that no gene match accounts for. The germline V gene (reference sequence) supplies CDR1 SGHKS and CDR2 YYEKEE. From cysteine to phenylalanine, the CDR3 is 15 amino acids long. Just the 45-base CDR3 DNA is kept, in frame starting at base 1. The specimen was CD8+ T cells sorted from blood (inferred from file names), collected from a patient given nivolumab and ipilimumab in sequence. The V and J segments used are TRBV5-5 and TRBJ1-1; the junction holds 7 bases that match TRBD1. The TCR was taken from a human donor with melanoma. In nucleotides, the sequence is TGTGCCAGCAGCTGGAGCCGGGACAGCAACACTGAAGCTTTCTTT. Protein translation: CASSWSRDSNTEAFF.